The clone carrying this TCR beta chain was observed a handful of times. This record comes from a study of T-cell memory formation after mild COVID-19. TCRdb analysed the 5' RACE reads with MiXCR anew, one entry per CDR3 protein. The data contain 340,000 or so distinct CDR3 sequences, approximately 12% of them singletons. The ends lost 5 bases at V and 2 bases at J; junction bases unmatched: 5. CDR3 length: 15 residues. The clonotype comes from a man between 18 and 35 years old who had mild COVID-19 (a few samples of this study predate the infection). Cell type and time point are not known. The V gene is TRBV12-3 or TRBV12-4, the J gene TRBJ1-5; 8 bases align to TRBD1. The sequenced material came from PBMCs or a T cell subset sorted from them (not recorded which). The chain's CDR3 is CASSPPGQGNQPQHF. In DNA form, the CDR3 reads TGTGCCAGCAGTCCCCCGGGACAGGGCAATCAGCCCCAGCATTTT.